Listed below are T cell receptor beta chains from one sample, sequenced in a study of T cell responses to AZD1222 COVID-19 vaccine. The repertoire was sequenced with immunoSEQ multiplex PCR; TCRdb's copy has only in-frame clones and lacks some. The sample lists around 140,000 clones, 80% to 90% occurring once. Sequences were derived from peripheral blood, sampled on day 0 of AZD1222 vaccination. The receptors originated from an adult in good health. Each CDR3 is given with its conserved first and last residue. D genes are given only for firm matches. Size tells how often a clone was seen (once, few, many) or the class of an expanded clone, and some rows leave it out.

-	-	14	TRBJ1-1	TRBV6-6	CASRSGLENTEAFF	TGTGCCAGCAGGTCGGGACTCGAGAACACTGAAGCTTTCTTT
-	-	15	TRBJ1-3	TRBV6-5	CASSMDTYSGNTIYF	TGTGCCAGCAGTATGGACACTTACTCTGGAAACACCATATATTTT
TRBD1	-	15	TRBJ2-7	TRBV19	CASRDTGVPTYEQYF	TGTGCCAGTCGGGATACAGGGGTCCCCACCTACGAGCAGTACTTC
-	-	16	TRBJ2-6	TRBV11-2	CASSLVSGSGANVLTF	TGTGCCAGCAGCTTAGTTTCCGGGTCTGGGGCCAACGTCCTGACTTTC
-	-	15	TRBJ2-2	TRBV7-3	CASSLMGTLSRELFF	TGTGCCAGCAGCTTAATGGGGACCCTTTCTCGGGAGCTGTTTTTT
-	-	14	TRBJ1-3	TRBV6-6	CASSSSGPRNTIYF	TGTGCCAGCAGTTCCTCTGGGCCACGAAACACCATATATTTT
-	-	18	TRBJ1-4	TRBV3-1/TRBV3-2	CASSQPDSPVKGGEKLFF	TGTGCCAGCAGCCAACCCGATTCCCCCGTAAAAGGGGGTGAAAAACTGTTTTTT
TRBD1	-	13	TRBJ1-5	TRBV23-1	CASILRTGQPQHF	TGCGCCAGCATTCTTAGGACAGGTCAGCCCCAGCATTTT
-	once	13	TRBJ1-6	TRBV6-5	CASSHEGGSPLHF	TGTGCCAGCAGCCACGAGGGCGGTTCACCCCTCCACTTT
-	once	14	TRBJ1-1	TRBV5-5	CASSQGRLNTEAFF	TGTGCCAGCAGCCAGGGAAGGCTGAACACTGAAGCTTTCTTT
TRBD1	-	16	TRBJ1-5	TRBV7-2	CASSLEGQGVNQPQHF	TGTGCCAGCAGCTTAGAGGGACAGGGGGTCAATCAGCCCCAGCATTTT
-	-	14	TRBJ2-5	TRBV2	CASGRDTSQETQYF	TGTGCCAGCGGGCGAGACACGTCCCAAGAGACCCAGTACTTC
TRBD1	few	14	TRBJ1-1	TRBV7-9	CASSLQGRPTEAFF	TGTGCCAGCAGCCTACAGGGGAGGCCCACTGAAGCTTTCTTT
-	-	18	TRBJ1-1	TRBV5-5	CASSLEVGGWLLNTEAFF	TGTGCCAGCAGCTTGGAGGTTGGGGGGTGGCTCCTGAACACTGAAGCTTTCTTT
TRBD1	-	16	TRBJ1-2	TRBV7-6	CASSLEAGTVNYGYTF	TGTGCCAGCAGCTTAGAGGCCGGGACAGTCAACTATGGCTACACCTTC
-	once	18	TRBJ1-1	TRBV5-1	CASSLAGTAIKGTTEAFF	TGCGCCAGCAGCTTGGCCGGGACCGCTATCAAGGGTACCACTGAAGCTTTCTTT
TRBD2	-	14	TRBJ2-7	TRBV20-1	CSASGLAGGYEQYF	TGCAGTGCTAGTGGGCTAGCGGGAGGCTACGAGCAGTACTTC
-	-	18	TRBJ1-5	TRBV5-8	CASSLWGGDITNNQPQHF	TGTGCCAGCAGCTTGTGGGGCGGGGACATTACTAACAATCAGCCCCAGCATTTT
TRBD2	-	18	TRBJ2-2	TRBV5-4	CASSLVVAGELNTGELFF	TGTGCCAGCAGCTTGGTGGTAGCGGGAGAGCTAAACACCGGGGAGCTGTTTTTT
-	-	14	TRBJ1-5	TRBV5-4	CASSSFGSNQPQHF	TGTGCCAGCAGCTCCTTCGGGAGCAATCAGCCCCAGCATTTT
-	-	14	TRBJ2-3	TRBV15	CATKGTLSTDTQYF	TGTGCCACCAAGGGAACCCTTAGCACAGATACGCAGTATTTT
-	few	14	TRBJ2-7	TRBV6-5	CASSLETGPYEQYF	TGTGCCAGCAGCCTTGAAACGGGCCCCTACGAGCAGTACTTC
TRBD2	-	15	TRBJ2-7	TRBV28	CASRLSSGRSYEQYF	TGTGCCAGCAGGCTTAGTAGCGGGAGGTCGTACGAGCAGTACTTC
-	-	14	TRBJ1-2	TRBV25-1	CASSRARSNYGYTF	TGTGCCAGCAGTAGGGCCCGGAGTAACTATGGCTACACCTTC
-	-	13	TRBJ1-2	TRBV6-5	CASSSQIYRGYTF	TGTGCCAGCAGTTCGCAGATATACCGTGGCTACACCTTC
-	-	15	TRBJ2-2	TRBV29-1	CSVEDWGPNTGELFF	TGCAGCGTTGAAGATTGGGGTCCGAACACCGGGGAGCTGTTTTTT
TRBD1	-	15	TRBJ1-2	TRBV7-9	CASSLPRGQVYGYTF	TGTGCCAGCAGCCTACCTAGAGGACAGGTCTATGGCTACACCTTC
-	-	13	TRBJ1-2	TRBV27	CASSLSGLDSYTF	TGTGCCAGCAGTTTATCGGGATTGGATAGCTACACCTTC
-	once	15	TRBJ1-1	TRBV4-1	CASSQDVSGASEAFF	TGCGCCAGCAGCCAAGATGTATCGGGGGCTTCTGAAGCTTTCTTT
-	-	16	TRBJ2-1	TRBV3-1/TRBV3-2	CASSPVSRILTNEQFF	TGTGCCAGCAGCCCCGTATCTAGGATTCTAACCAATGAGCAGTTCTTC
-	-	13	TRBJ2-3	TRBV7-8	CASSLGLQDTQYF	TGTGCCAGCAGCTTAGGTCTTCAAGATACGCAGTATTTT
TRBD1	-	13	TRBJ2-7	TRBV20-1	CSASPGGGYEQYF	TGCAGTGCTAGTCCAGGGGGCGGGTACGAGCAGTACTTC
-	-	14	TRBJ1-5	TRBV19	CASSISQGGQPQHF	TGTGCCAGTAGTATTAGTCAGGGCGGACAGCCCCAGCATTTT
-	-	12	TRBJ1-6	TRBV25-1	CASNREYSPLHF	TGTGCCAGCAATAGGGAATACTCACCCCTCCACTTT
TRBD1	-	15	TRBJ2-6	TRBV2	CARGQGPSGANVLTF	TGTGCCAGGGGACAGGGACCTTCTGGGGCCAACGTCCTGACTTTC
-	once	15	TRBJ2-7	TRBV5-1	CASSSVLAGSYEQYF	TGCGCCAGCAGCTCGGTCCTTGCTGGTTCCTACGAGCAGTACTTC
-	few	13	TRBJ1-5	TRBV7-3	CASSFGGDQPQHF	TGTGCCAGCAGCTTCGGGGGGGATCAGCCCCAGCATTTT
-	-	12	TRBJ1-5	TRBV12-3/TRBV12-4	CASSFRGQPQHF	TGTGCCAGCAGTTTTCGCGGGCAGCCCCAGCATTTT
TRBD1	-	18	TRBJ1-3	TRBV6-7	CASSPPRDREDSGNTIYF	TGTGCCAGCAGTCCACCCCGGGACAGAGAAGACTCTGGAAACACCATATATTTT
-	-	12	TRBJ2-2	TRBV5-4	CASSWLTGELFF	TGTGCCAGCAGCTGGCTCACCGGGGAGCTGTTTTTT
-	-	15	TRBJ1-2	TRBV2	CASIAYGRNNYGYTF	TGTGCCAGCATCGCTTACGGACGGAATAACTATGGCTACACCTTC